These 26 T cell receptor beta chains were all obtained from the same sample, sequenced in a study of T cell changes during pregnancy in multiple sclerosis. Data came from immunoSEQ multiplex PCR; TCRdb stores just in-frame clones and leaves some out. The sample gives around 80,000 clones, approximately 92% of which show up once; 2.3% is in the top ten. The material was peripheral blood, obtained before pregnancy. Source of these receptors: a female donor with multiple sclerosis, enrolled in a pregnancy study.

The chain employs TRBV30 and TRBJ1-4; D gene uncertain. The CDR3 is made up of 14 amino acids. Trimming cost V 2 bases and J 10 bases, with 17 bases left between them. Germline V CDR1 and CDR2: GTSNPN, SVGIG (reference sequence). The CDR3 DNA reads as TGTGCCTGGAGTATAGGACTTAATGAGGGAAAACTGTTTTTT. Its translation is CAWSIGLNEGKLFF.

V is TRBV28 and J is TRBJ2-1; 7 bases agree with TRBD2. The CDR3 runs 14 residues. V lost 7 bases, J lost 7 bases, and 10 bases stayed unmatched. Germline CDR1 is MDHEN and CDR2 is SYDVKM. The DNA for the CDR3 is TGTGCCAGCAAGGGAGGGTTTCCCGAAAATGAGCAGTTCTTC. This codes for CASKGGFPENEQFF.

The V and J genes are TRBV6-5 and TRBJ1-5, with D possibly TRBD1 on 5 matching bases. The CDR3 covers 14 residues. Trimming removed 1 base at V and 4 bases at J, with 8 bases between. Germline CDR1 and CDR2: MNHEY and SVGAGI. The CDR3 loop reads CASSYLRGNQPQHF. CDR3 in DNA: TGTGCCAGCAGTTACTTACGGGGGAATCAGCCCCAGCATTTT.

This chain joins TRBV7-9 and TRBJ1-1; D remains unclear. CDR1 is SEHNR and CDR2 is FQNEAQ in the germline V gene (reference sequence). This CDR3 spans 14 amino acids. V gave up 0 bases and J gave up 6 bases, with 11 bases separating them. The CDR3 nucleotides read TGTGCCAGCAGCTTAGCATTAGCAGCGCCTGAAGCTTTCTTT. Protein product: CASSLALAAPEAFF. Full variable domain (outside the CDR3, taken from reference TRBV7-9 and TRBJ1-1): DTGVSQNPRHKITKRGQNVTFRCDPISEHNRLYWYRQTLGQGPEFLTYFQNEAQLEKSRLLSDRFSAERPKGSFSTLEIQRTEQGDSAMYLCASSLALAAPEAFFGQGTRLTVV.

Only a few counts were recorded for this clone. This sequence joins TRBV6-6 and TRBJ2-6, with a weak D call TRBD2 (6 bases). Trimming stripped 2 bases from V and 3 bases from J, with 11 bases between. Looked up from germline, CDR1 is MNHNY and CDR2 is SVGAGI (reference sequence). The CDR3 is 16 residues long. Here the CDR3 DNA reads TGTGCCAGCAGTTACGGAGGGGCGCGTGGGGCCAACGTCCTGACTTTC. Its translation is CASSYGGARGANVLTF.

The V and J genes are TRBV28 and TRBJ2-7; TRBD2 matches 9 bases. V lost 5 bases to trimming and J lost 7 bases; unmatched junction nucleotides: 12. Germline CDR1 and CDR2: MDHEN and SYDVKM. This CDR3 has 15 residues. Written as DNA, the CDR3 is TGTGCCAGCAGTAAACTAGCGGGCACTCCCAGGGAGCAGTACTTC. Protein sequence: CASSKLAGTPREQYF. Full variable domain (rest looked up from reference TRBV28 and TRBJ2-7): DVKVTQSSRYLVKRTGEKVFLECVQDMDHENMFWYRQDPGLGLRLIYFSYDVKMKEKGDIPEGYSVSREKKERFSLILESASTNQTSMYLCASSKLAGTPREQYFGPGTRLTVT.

The chain links TRBV5-1 to TRBJ2-2, with 9 bases fitting TRBD1. The V segment lost 3 bases and the J segment 6 bases; nucleotides outside the gene matches: 3. This CDR3 has 14 residues. Germline V CDR1 and CDR2: SGHRS, YFSETQ. Here the CDR3 DNA reads TGCGCCAGCAGCTCTCGGACAGGGGCCGGGGAGCTGTTTTTT. This translates into CASSSRTGAGELFF.

This chain connects TRBV28 to TRBJ2-7; D is perhaps TRBD1 (5 bases). The CDR3 has 13 amino acids. Germline V gene lookup returns CDR1 MDHEN and CDR2 SYDVKM. V lost 10 bases to trimming and J lost 5 bases, with 18 bases between them. As DNA, the CDR3 is TGTGCCACCCTCGACAGCTTTAGCAACGAGCAGTACTTC. Its translation is CATLDSFSNEQYF.

This clone was observed once. The rearrangement links TRBV29-1 to TRBJ2-2; a possible D gene is TRBD1 (5 bases). CDR1 and CDR2 (germline): SQVTM, ANQGSEA. CDR3 size: 14 residues. The V end lost 7 bases, the J end lost 3 bases, and 15 bases lay between the germline ends. The CDR3 here is CSARKQQDTGELFF. The CDR3 coding sequence is TGCAGCGCAAGAAAGCAACAGGACACCGGGGAGCTGTTTTTT.

This sequence joins TRBV15 and TRBJ2-2, with TRBD2 as a possible D gene (5 bases). The CDR3 loop spans 16 amino acids. The V gene lost 5 bases and the J gene lost 5 bases, with 18 bases spanning the gap. Germline CDR1 reads LNHNV; CDR2 reads YYDKDF (reference sequence). In nucleotides, the CDR3 is TGTGCCACCAGCCGATGGGTGGGAGTGAGTACCGGGGAGCTGTTTTTT. Translation: CATSRWVGVSTGELFF.

This chain connects TRBV11-1 to TRBJ2-1; 11 bases map to TRBD2. The trim removed 1 base at V and 9 bases at J, leaving 11 bases unmatched. CDR3 length: 17 amino acids. The germline gives CDR1 SGHAT, CDR2 FQDESV (reference sequence). In nucleotides, the CDR3 is TGTGCCAGCAGCTTAGGTAGAACTAGCGGGAGTGTAAGTGAGCAGTTCTTC. Its protein is CASSLGRTSGSVSEQFF.

The chain recombines TRBV6-4 with TRBJ2-6; 9 bases line up with TRBD2. The CDR3 runs 16 residues. The V gene's germline CDR1 is MRHNA and CDR2 SNTAGT. V gave up 5 bases and J gave up 0 bases; unmatched junction bases: 2. The CDR3 DNA sequence: TGTGCCAGCAGTAAGGGACTAGCCTCTGGGGCCAACGTCCTGACTTTC. The encoded protein is CASSKGLASGANVLTF.

The chain links TRBV21-1 to TRBJ2-3; the listed D gene, TRBD1, was not tested against the DNA. TRBV21-1 is a known pseudogene. This CDR3 comprises 16 residues. The CDR3 DNA sequence: TGTGCCAGCACCCCTTACCTAGCGCTACAGGGGGATACGCAGTATTTT. This gives the protein CASTPYLALQGDTQYF.

The rearrangement joins TRBV6-1 to TRBJ2-1; 10 nucleotides align to TRBD1. CDR3 length equals 14 residues. The V segment lost 5 bases and the J segment 12 bases; nucleotides outside the gene matches: 10. Germline CDR1 MNHNS, CDR2 SASEGT. The CDR3 region has the DNA TGTGCCAGCAGTCCCGGGACAGGGGAACGAAGGCAGTTCTTC. Translated: CASSPGTGERRQFF.

V and J are TRBV25-1 and TRBJ1-4; 10 bases map to TRBD1. Germline V gives CDR1 MGHDK, CDR2 SYGVNS. The CDR3 contains 16 residues. Trimming removed 0 bases from V and 10 bases from J; junction bases left unmatched: 8. CDR3 nucleotide sequence: TGTGCCAGCAGTGAATATTCAGGACAGGGGGAGGGAAAACTGTTTTTT. This encodes CASSEYSGQGEGKLFF.

The chain combines TRBV5-6 with TRBJ2-1; D might be TRBD2 (5 bases). Trimming shortened V by 1 base and J by 7 bases, and 27 bases separated the two germline ends. The CDR3 length is 19 residues. Germline V gene data show CDR1 as SGHDT and CDR2 as YYEEEE. CDR3: CASSLLSGGNAKTGNEQFF. In nucleotides, the CDR3 is TGTGCCAGCAGCTTGTTATCAGGTGGCAACGCCAAGACGGGGAATGAGCAGTTCTTC. Based on the CDR3 plus reference TRBV5-6 and TRBJ2-1, the full variable domain is DAGVTQSPTHLIKTRGQQVTLRCSPKSGHDTVSWYQQALGQGPQFIFQYYEEEERQRGNFPDRFSGHQFPNYSSELNVNALLLGDSALYLCASSLLSGGNAKTGNEQFFGPGTRLTVL.

The V call is TRBV28, the J call TRBJ1-5, with TRBD1 matching 8 bases. CDR3 length equals 18 residues. Germline CDR1 MDHEN, CDR2 SYDVKM. With 4 bases clipped from V and 4 bases from J, the junction kept 15 bases outside the gene matches. The CDR3 here is CASSSHLLVRTGNQPQHF. The CDR3 DNA is TGTGCCAGCAGTTCTCACCTACTAGTCCGGACAGGGAATCAGCCCCAGCATTTT.

This clone was recorded once. This chain uses TRBV5-5 with TRBJ2-1; 10 bases are a match to TRBD2. The V and J ends lost 2 bases and 4 bases, in that order; junction bases with no gene match: 12. Germline V gene data show CDR1 as SGHKS and CDR2 as YYEKEE (reference sequence). The CDR3 sequence is 18 residues long. The CDR3 sequence: CASSFASGSPLLYNEQFF. The CDR3, as DNA: TGTGCCAGCAGCTTTGCTAGCGGGAGCCCACTCCTTTACAATGAGCAGTTCTTC.

This clone was observed a few times. The chain uses TRBV28 and TRBJ2-7; TRBD2 agrees at 7 bases. J was trimmed by 6 bases and V by 7 bases; bases with no gene match: 6. The CDR3 totals 12 residues. Looked up from germline, CDR1 is MDHEN and CDR2 is SYDVKM. This chain's CDR3 is CASTAGVGEQYF. For the CDR3, the DNA is TGTGCCAGCACGGCGGGAGTGGGCGAGCAGTACTTC.

The rearrangement uses TRBV19 and TRBJ2-1; 11 nucleotides align to TRBD2. The germline gives CDR1 LNHDA, CDR2 SQIVND (reference sequence). The CDR3 has 15 residues. V dropped 5 bases and J dropped 6; count of bases not matched to a gene: 6. The CDR3, as DNA: TGTGCCAGTAGTGCCCGACTAGCGGGACCCAATGAGCAGTTCTTC. It encodes CASSARLAGPNEQFF.

The chain combines TRBV25-1 with TRBJ2-7; TRBD1 is a possible D gene (6 bases). Trimming left V 2 bases short and J 3 bases short, with 14 bases between. The CDR3 consists of 15 residues. The germline CDR1 and CDR2 sequences are MGHDK and SYGVNS. CDR3 in amino acids: CASSENGQKDYEQYF. The DNA for the CDR3 is TGTGCCAGCAGTGAAAACGGACAGAAGGACTACGAGCAGTACTTC.

The rearrangement uses TRBV19 and TRBJ2-2, with D perhaps TRBD1 (6 bases). There are 18 residues in the CDR3. Trimming stripped 1 base from V and 4 bases from J, with 19 bases between. Germline assignment: CDR1 LNHDA and CDR2 SQIVND (reference sequence). The CDR3 loop reads CASSIAGPQGRATGELFF. CDR3 bases: TGTGCCAGTAGTATAGCGGGTCCGCAGGGGCGAGCCACCGGGGAGCTGTTTTTT.

This chain links TRBV6-5 with TRBJ1-1, with D tentatively TRBD1 (5 bases). The V end lost 0 bases, the J end lost 2 bases, and 7 bases lay between the germline ends. The germline V gene encodes CDR1 MNHEY and CDR2 SVGAGI. The CDR3 length is 14 residues. In DNA form, the CDR3 reads TGTGCCAGCAGTTACTCGACAGAAAACACTGAAGCTTTCTTT. Its protein is CASSYSTENTEAFF.

This clone was recorded once. The rearrangement joins TRBV5-1 to TRBJ2-7, with TRBD2 matching over 15 bases. The CDR3 runs to 18 residues. The V gene end was trimmed by 3 bases and the J gene end by 0 bases; junction bases not matched to a gene: 7. Germline V CDR1 and CDR2: SGHRS, YFSETQ. The CDR3: CASSSGLAGGIVSYEQYF. The CDR3 DNA sequence: TGCGCCAGCAGCTCAGGACTAGCGGGAGGGATCGTCTCCTACGAGCAGTACTTC.

V is TRBV5-1 and J is TRBJ2-1; 7 nucleotides align to TRBD1. After removal of 3 bases from V and 7 bases from J, the junction contained 16 bases not matched to a gene. The CDR3 is 17 residues long. The V gene's germline CDR1 is SGHRS and CDR2 YFSETQ. The CDR3 nucleotides are TGCGCCAGCAGCTCGGGACAGTCCTCACTCCCTTCAAATGAGCAGTTCTTC. Its protein product is CASSSGQSSLPSNEQFF. The whole variable domain, filled in from reference TRBV5-1 and TRBJ2-1, reads KAGVTQTPRYLIKTRGQQVTLSCSPISGHRSVSWYQQTPGQGLQFLFEYFSETQRNKGNFPGRFSGRQFSNSRSEMNVSTLELGDSALYLCASSSGQSSLPSNEQFFGPGTRLTVL.

The chain is built from TRBV7-2 and TRBJ1-5, with unresolved D. The CDR3 extends over 17 amino acids. The ends were cut back, 1 base at V and 2 bases at J, with 15 bases in the middle. Germline V gives CDR1 SGHTA, CDR2 FQGNSA. The DNA of the CDR3 is TGTGCCAGCAGCTTAGAGCCGGGGTCGGTGCGCAATCAGCCCCAGCATTTT. Translation: CASSLEPGSVRNQPQHF.